These T cell receptor beta chains were read from a single sample in a study of blood T cell repertoires in COVID-19. The repertoire was sequenced with immunoSEQ multiplex PCR; TCRdb's copy has only in-frame clones and lacks some. This table has more than 80,000 clones, about 90% appearing once. Sequenced input: peripheral blood. These receptors all come from a man older than 75 with acute or convalescent COVID-19. Each CDR3 is given with its conserved first and last residue.

j_gene: TRBJ2-2
len: 20
v_gene: TRBV27
CDR3aa: CASRGFVTSGSSWGTGELFF

j_gene: TRBJ2-2
len: 13
v_gene: TRBV2
CDR3aa: CASAGTNTGELFF

j_gene: TRBJ1-2
len: 15
v_gene: TRBV28
CDR3aa: CASSPERDRGYGYTF

j_gene: TRBJ2-1
len: 16
v_gene: TRBV28
CDR3aa: CASSPGGGGSYNEQFF

j_gene: TRBJ1-4
len: 15
v_gene: TRBV7-8
CDR3aa: CASSLRDRANEKLFF

j_gene: TRBJ1-2
len: 12
v_gene: TRBV29-1
CDR3aa: CSVLTGGYGYTF

j_gene: TRBJ2-7
len: 16
v_gene: TRBV28
CDR3aa: CASSSQGFSFPYEQYF

j_gene: TRBJ1-2
len: 11
v_gene: TRBV5-4
CDR3aa: CARGGTNGYTF

j_gene: TRBJ2-1
len: 14
v_gene: TRBV6-6
CDR3aa: CASSPRDSYNEQFF

j_gene: TRBJ2-7
len: 14
v_gene: TRBV5-6
CDR3aa: CASSHGQGEREQYF

j_gene: TRBJ2-1
len: 15
v_gene: TRBV24-1
CDR3aa: CATSEGRGVIDEQFF

j_gene: TRBJ1-2
len: 15
v_gene: TRBV18
CDR3aa: CASSPSNGGDYGYTF

j_gene: TRBJ1-3
len: 15
v_gene: TRBV9
CDR3aa: CASSEGSVSGNTIYF

j_gene: TRBJ2-1
len: 12
v_gene: TRBV3-1/TRBV3-2
CDR3aa: CASSRQRNEQFF

j_gene: TRBJ1-3
len: 14
v_gene: TRBV7-9
CDR3aa: CASSRRGGGNTIYF

j_gene: TRBJ2-3
len: 14
v_gene: TRBV3-1/TRBV3-2
CDR3aa: CASSQSGSTDTQYF

j_gene: TRBJ1-2
len: 14
v_gene: TRBV19
CDR3aa: CASSSQGAGYGYTF

j_gene: TRBJ2-7
len: 13
v_gene: TRBV7-3
CDR3aa: CASSLNAQGEQYF

j_gene: TRBJ2-5
len: 13
v_gene: TRBV6-5
CDR3aa: CASKASAQETQYF

j_gene: TRBJ1-3
len: 16
v_gene: TRBV3-1/TRBV3-2
CDR3aa: CASSQDWSLSGNTIYF

j_gene: TRBJ1-4
len: 13
v_gene: TRBV7-9
CDR3aa: CASSFTALEKLFF

j_gene: TRBJ1-2
len: 14
v_gene: TRBV15
CDR3aa: CATSRDEGIGGYTF

j_gene: TRBJ2-7
len: 13
v_gene: TRBV18
CDR3aa: CASSTTSAGEQYF

j_gene: TRBJ2-3
len: 14
v_gene: TRBV2
CDR3aa: CATLRDTNTDTQYF